A single sample gave rise to the 8 T cell receptor beta chains below, sequenced in a study of graft-versus-host responses after intestinal transplantation (dated by TCRdb to about 2021). The sample's time point label, in plain terms: cells obtained before transplantation from donor or recipient. Library method: the immunoSEQ multiplex PCR assay. The clones in this table, taken by TCRdb from immuneACCESS, are in-frame only. Not every clone is retained; where verified, under half of the shortfall comes from an unresolved V gene, and the cause of the rest is unknown. This sample lists approximately 100,000 clones; approximately 84% were detected once. Together, the top ten hold about 0.9% of the sample. For these receptors, no antigen is known. The source was unstimulated CD4+ T cells sorted from spleen or lymph node cells, collected before intestinal transplant. The receptors stem from a human donor who received an intestinal transplant.

V and J are TRBV29-1 and TRBJ1-2; no firm D call. The length of the CDR3 is 11 residues. Trimming cost V 8 bases and J 4 bases, with 11 bases left between them. The germline V gene has CDR1 SQVTM and CDR2 ANQGSEA. For the CDR3, the DNA is TGCAGCACTCCCCGTCTCTATGGCTACACCTTC. Translating it yields CSTPRLYGYTF.

V usage is TRBV15 and J usage is TRBJ1-1; D gene unclear. Germline V gives CDR1 LNHNV, CDR2 YYDKDF (reference sequence). V was shortened by 5 bases and J by 4 bases, with 8 bases between the two germline ends. The CDR3 sequence is 12 residues long. CDR3 region: CATSAGGTEAFF. In DNA, the CDR3 is TGTGCCACCAGCGCAGGCGGCACTGAAGCTTTCTTT.

This chain links TRBV30 with TRBJ2-6; D not certain. Trimming stripped 4 bases from V and 2 bases from J, with 6 bases between. CDR1 GTSNPN and CDR2 SVGIG come from the germline V gene (reference sequence). This CDR3 spans 13 amino acids. CDR3 protein: CAWTSTGANVLTF. CDR3 nucleotides: TGTGCCTGGACTAGTACTGGGGCCAACGTCCTGACTTTC.

V gene TRBV5-6 combines with J gene TRBJ2-1; D possibly matches TRBD1 or TRBD2 (5 bases each). This CDR3 has 13 amino acids. V was pared by 6 bases and J by 10 bases, with 17 bases between. Germline V gene lookup returns CDR1 SGHDT and CDR2 YYEEEE. The CDR3 reads CASTSTRGVEQFF. In nucleotides, the CDR3 is TGTGCCAGCACGTCGACTCGAGGGGTGGAGCAGTTCTTC.

The chain recombines TRBV10-3 with TRBJ2-2, with 8 bases identical to TRBD1. Germline CDR1 ENHRY, CDR2 SYGVKD. The ends lost 8 bases at V and 4 bases at J; junction bases unmatched: 6. CDR3 length: 14 residues. Here the CDR3 DNA reads TGTGCCATCCAGGACAGGGCGGGCACCGGGGAGCTGTTTTTT. This translates into CAIQDRAGTGELFF.

This clone was recorded once. The rearrangement joins TRBV2 to TRBJ2-7; 11 bases are shared with TRBD2. The CDR3 totals 16 residues. Per the germline V gene, CDR1 is SNHLY and CDR2 is FYNNEI. V was pared by 5 bases and J by 3 bases, with 9 bases of the junction left unmatched. CDR3 DNA: TGTGCCAGCAGTCGTGCTAGCGGGGGGCAGGGCTACGAGCAGTACTTC. Its protein is CASSRASGGQGYEQYF.

V usage is TRBV2 and J usage is TRBJ2-3; D not resolved. The CDR3 has 11 amino acids. Germline V lookup: CDR1 SNHLY, CDR2 FYNNEI. V dropped 8 bases and J dropped 4 bases, with 7 bases sitting between them. The CDR3 region has the DNA TGTGCCAGCGTCAATGCAGATACGCAGTATTTT. This encodes CASVNADTQYF. The complete variable domain, with remaining parts taken from reference TRBV2 and TRBJ2-3, reads EPEVTQTPSHQVTQMGQEVILRCVPISNHLYFYWYRQILGQKVEFLVSFYNNEISEKSEIFDDQFSVERPDGSNFTLKIRSTKLEDSAMYFCASVNADTQYFGPGTRLTVL.

This clone was recorded only once. The chain is built from TRBV20-1 and TRBJ2-3; D unresolved. This CDR3 region has 11 residues. V lost 6 bases and J 3 bases, leaving 7 bases between the germline ends. Germline V gene sequence: CDR1 DFQATT, CDR2 SNEGSKA (reference sequence). The CDR3 reads CSATLTDTQYF. In DNA, the CDR3 is TGCAGTGCAACTCTAACAGATACGCAGTATTTT.